The sample holds one count of the clone carrying this TCR beta chain. Its antigen remains unidentified. The data belong to a study of cytomegalovirus exposure and HLA in healthy donors. Trimming cost V 2 bases and J 1 base, with 12 bases left between them. Germline values: CDR1 SGHVS, CDR2 FQNEAQ. The CDR3 runs to 16 residues. Vbeta (60) and Jbeta (13) primers were used in the PCR. TCRdb's copy holds only in-frame clones and misses some; the assay was immunoSEQ multiplex PCR. This table holds fewer than 200,000 clones, roughly 86% found once. Points from the study as a whole: Rarity marked most TCR sequences, yet some public TCRs occurred in many donors. Near-uniform donor sequencing depth was presumed by presence/absence analyses. Sequences of the TCR beta chain were said to predict the HLA-A and HLA-B alleles of most subjects accurately. A further, later analysis showed that HLA-associated TCR beta chains (compared with equally common others) were more clonally expanded.

The sample was PBMCs. The sequence was collected from a man in his forties or fifties in good health and CMV-seropositive. The chain recombines TRBV7-8 with TRBJ2-1, with D possibly matching TRBD2 (5 bases). The CDR3 coding sequence is TGTGCCAGCAGCTTATTTACGGGGATTTCCTACAATGAGCAGTTCTTC. Protein sequence: CASSLFTGISYNEQFF.